What follows are 26 T cell receptor beta chains derived from one specimen sequenced in a study of T cells in Graves' hyperthyroidism and ophthalmopathy. From RNA transcripts, TCR beta CDR3 regions were amplified. The TCR CDR3 first-round RT-PCR relied on the HTBI primer set. TCRdb reprocessed the multiplex PCR reads via MiXCR and lists one record per CDR3 protein. Found here are 250,000 to 350,000 distinct CDR3 sequences, 15% to 20% of them singletons; the top ten hold approximately 57%. Input material: blood. These receptors originate from a woman aged 55-69 years with Graves' ophthalmopathy.

As regards this clonotype: A clone one base away is much larger, so this may be a read error. This chain links TRBV7-9 with TRBJ2-1; 9 bases match TRBD1. Germline CDR1 and CDR2: SEHNR and FQNEAQ (reference sequence). The CDR3 is 14 amino acids. CDR3 region: CASSSDRGFNGQFF. The CDR3 DNA sequence: TGTGCCAGCAGCTCGGACAGGGGTTTCAATGGGCAGTTCTTC.

At least ten counts were recorded for this clonotype. The V call is TRBV7-2, the J call TRBJ1-1; TRBD1 agrees at 8 bases. The CDR3 runs 16 residues. V gave up 4 bases and J gave up 2 bases; unmatched junction bases: 9. The germline V gene has CDR1 SGHTA and CDR2 FQGNSA. The CDR3 loop reads CASSSGQGIFNTEAFF. CDR3 DNA: TGTGCCAGCAGCTCCGGACAGGGAATCTTTAACACTGAAGCTTTCTTT.

This clonotype showed up just a few times. A much bigger clone sits one base away, suggesting this may be a read error. The V gene is TRBV20-1, the J gene TRBJ2-5, with D perhaps assigned TRBD1 or TRBD2 (6 bases each). Germline V gene sequence: CDR1 DFQATT, CDR2 SNEGSKA (reference sequence). The CDR3 is made up of 12 amino acids. The V end lost 7 bases, the J end lost 5 bases, and 14 bases lay between the germline ends. For the CDR3, the DNA is TGCAGTGTAGCCCAGGGGAGGGAGACCCAGTACTTC. Amino acid sequence: CSVAQGRETQYF.

This clonotype came up many times. V gene TRBV27 combines with J gene TRBJ1-6; TRBD1 agrees at 7 bases. This CDR3 has 16 amino acids. Per germline, CDR1 MNHEY and CDR2 SMNVEV (reference sequence). J gave up 3 bases and V 5 bases, and 7 bases lay outside the gene matches. CDR3 nucleotides: TGTGCCAGCAGTAACCGGGACAGCGGCTATAATTCACCCCTCCACTTT. Translation gives CASSNRDSGYNSPLHF.

Notes on this clonotype: A read error is possible here, since a much larger clone lies one base away. The CDR3 DNA reads TGTGCCAGCAGCCAAGGGGGAGGCAATGAGCAGTTCTTC. This codes for CASSQGGGNEQFF. V is TRBV7-9 and J is TRBJ2-1; tentatively, D is TRBD1 or TRBD2 (6 bases each). Germline assignment: CDR1 SEHNR and CDR2 FQNEAQ (reference sequence). The CDR3 has 13 residues. V was cut by 5 bases and J by 6 bases, with 11 bases left in between.

Many counts were recorded for this clonotype. The J gene is TRBJ1-1, the V gene TRBV6-2 or TRBV6-3, with TRBD1 matching over 8 bases. From germline, CDR1 is MNHEY and CDR2 SVGEGT. With V trimmed by 0 bases and J by 3 bases, 6 bases remained unmatched. The CDR3 contains 16 residues. This CDR3 is CASSYSPGGWDTEAFF. The CDR3 DNA reads TGTGCCAGCAGTTACTCCCCAGGGGGCTGGGACACTGAAGCTTTCTTT.

Many counts were recorded for this clonotype. CDR3 sequence: CASSFSRQGGNEQFF. The CDR3, as DNA: TGTGCCAGCAGTTTCTCGAGACAGGGGGGAAATGAGCAGTTCTTC. V gene TRBV12-3 or TRBV12-4 combines with J gene TRBJ2-1; 9 nucleotides agree with TRBD1. With 3 bases clipped from V and 7 bases from J, the junction kept 7 bases outside the gene matches. This CDR3 has 15 amino acids.

The chain has TRBV6-1 and TRBJ1-2; 9 bases match TRBD1. Per germline, CDR1 MNHNS and CDR2 SASEGT. The CDR3 covers 16 residues. Losses at the gene ends were 3 bases for V and 6 bases for J; bases not matched to a gene: 11. The DNA for the CDR3 is TGTGCCAGCAGTGACGGACAGGGGTTTTCGGGTGATGGCTACACCTTC. Protein: CASSDGQGFSGDGYTF.

This clonotype was recorded many times. CDR3 in DNA: TGTGCCAGCAGTGAAGGCCCCCGGACTAGCGGCTACAATGAGCAGTTCTTC. It is translated as CASSEGPRTSGYNEQFF. The chain is built from TRBV6-1 and TRBJ2-1; 10 bases agree with TRBD2. The CDR3 has 17 amino acids. Germline V gene lookup returns CDR1 MNHNS and CDR2 SASEGT. The V segment lost 1 base and the J segment 3 bases; nucleotides outside the gene matches: 6.

In its sample, this clonotype was seen many times. The rearrangement links TRBV28 to TRBJ1-4; D ambiguous. The CDR3 is 15 residues long. The germline CDR1 and CDR2 sequences are MDHEN and SYDVKM. Trimming took off 3 bases at V and 7 bases at J, with 15 bases between the two ends. The CDR3, as DNA: TGTGCCAGCAGTTTTAGAGCTAGCGGTCCTGAAAAACTGTTTTTT. It specifies CASSFRASGPEKLFF.

The genes are TRBV20-1 and TRBJ1-1; 7 positions agree with TRBD1. This CDR3 region has 16 residues. CDR1 and CDR2 (germline): DFQATT, SNEGSKA (reference sequence). J gave up 5 bases and V 3 bases, and 15 bases lay outside the gene matches. CDR3 bases: TGCAGTGCTAGTCAGCTGGGAGGGGGCACAGGGACTGAAGCTTTCTTT. The encoded protein is CSASQLGGGTGTEAFF.

This clonotype has ten or more counts. The rearrangement joins TRBV20-1 to TRBJ1-6; 8 bases align to TRBD1. V gave up 6 bases and J gave up 9 bases; unmatched junction bases: 10. CDR1 and CDR2 from the germline V gene are DFQATT and SNEGSKA (reference sequence). The CDR3 totals 14 residues. The CDR3 loop is CSAVTGTGFSPLHF. CDR3 in DNA: TGCAGTGCCGTAACCGGGACAGGATTTTCACCCCTCCACTTT.

This clonotype was recorded at least ten times. The chain recombines TRBV3-1 with TRBJ2-7, with 9 positions matching TRBD2. Trimming at V came to 0 bases and at J to 2 bases, leaving 2 bases not matched to a gene. The CDR3 loop spans 15 amino acids. The germline V gene has CDR1 LGHDT and CDR2 YNNKEL (reference sequence). CDR3 DNA: TGTGCCAGCAGCCAAGACCGCGGGAGGGCCTACGAGCAGTACTTC. Protein: CASSQDRGRAYEQYF.

This clonotype was counted many times. The CDR3 DNA sequence: TGCGCCAGCAGCAAACAGGGAAAGAACACTGAAGCTTTCTTT. Protein sequence: CASSKQGKNTEAFF. This rearrangement joins TRBV5-1 to TRBJ1-1; TRBD1 is a possible D gene (6 bases). Germline V gene lookup returns CDR1 SGHRS and CDR2 YFSETQ. The CDR3 is 14 residues long. The germline V and J ends were trimmed by 4 bases and 1 base, with 11 bases remaining between them.

This clonotype was counted between two and nine times. J is TRBJ1-1 and V is TRBV19, with D perhaps matching TRBD1 (6 bases). V was pared by 5 bases and J by 6 bases, with 13 bases between. Germline CDR1 is LNHDA and CDR2 is SQIVND (reference sequence). The CDR3 is 13 amino acids. CDR3 coding DNA: TGTGCCAGTAGTTTCCCCGGACAGCCTGAAGCTTTCTTT. Translation gives CASSFPGQPEAFF.

This clonotype has a count of ten or more. The chain links TRBV18 to TRBJ2-7; TRBD1 matches 8 bases. V lost 5 bases and J lost 0; bases outside the gene matches: 3. The CDR3 has 14 amino acids. Germline V lookup: CDR1 KGHSH, CDR2 LQKENI. CDR3 DNA sequence: TGTGCCAGCTCAAGGGACAGGAACTCCTACGAGCAGTACTTC. Translation gives CASSRDRNSYEQYF. Based on the CDR3 plus reference TRBV18 and TRBJ2-7, the full variable domain is NAGVMQNPRHLVRRRGQEARLRCSPMKGHSHVYWYRQLPEEGLKFMVYLQKENIIDESGMPKERFSAEFPKEGPSILRIQQVVRGDSAAYFCASSRDRNSYEQYFGPGTRLTVT.

Ten or more counts support this clonotype. The chain couples TRBV4-3 to TRBJ2-7; D not certain. V was shortened by 0 bases and J by 3 bases, with 12 bases between the two germline ends. The CDR3 sequence is 15 residues long. Per germline, CDR1 LGHNA and CDR2 YSLEER. The CDR3 DNA is TGCGCCAGCAGCCAAGAACTAAGCTTCTACTACGAGCAGTACTTC. Encoded protein: CASSQELSFYYEQYF.

Ten or more counts support this clonotype. V gene TRBV2 combines with J gene TRBJ2-3, with TRBD1 matching over 9 bases. CDR1 SNHLY and CDR2 FYNNEI come from the germline V gene. The V gene end was trimmed by 6 bases and the J gene end by 2 bases; junction bases not matched to a gene: 9. The CDR3 covers 16 residues. CDR3 loop: CASRHPDRGTTDTQYF. CDR3 sequence (DNA): TGTGCCAGCAGGCACCCGGACAGGGGAACCACAGATACGCAGTATTTT.

This clonotype was counted at least ten times. The rearrangement uses TRBV10-3 and TRBJ1-5; D is unresolved. This CDR3 region has 13 residues. The V and J ends lost 10 bases and 3 bases respectively, with 13 bases between them. Looked up from germline, CDR1 is ENHRY and CDR2 is SYGVKD. CDR3 nucleotides: TGTGCCACCGTCGGTCAGCTCAATCAGCCCCAGCATTTT. Its protein product is CATVGQLNQPQHF.

This clonotype has ten or more counts. The V gene is TRBV4-1, the J gene TRBJ2-5; 10 bases fit TRBD2. V lost 4 bases to trimming and J lost 3 bases; unmatched junction nucleotides: 8. The germline CDR1 and CDR2 sequences are MGHRA and YSYEKL. The CDR3 extends over 16 amino acids. The CDR3 DNA sequence: TGCGCCAGCAGCCCCCGTGGTAGCGGGAGGAAAGAGACCCAGTACTTC. Translated, it gives CASSPRGSGRKETQYF.

The chain carries TRBV27 and TRBJ2-1; D is undetermined. Germline CDR1 and CDR2: MNHEY and SMNVEV (reference sequence). Trimming took 7 bases from V and 7 from J, leaving 8 bases between them. The CDR3 contains 11 residues. In DNA, the CDR3 is TGTGCCAGCAAGGACGTAAATGAGCAGTTCTTC. Protein: CASKDVNEQFF.

This chain links TRBV7-9 with TRBJ1-2, with 8 bases that match TRBD1. Trimming took 5 bases from V and 8 from J; bases not matched to a gene: 7. CDR3 size: 13 residues. Germline CDR1 and CDR2: SEHNR and FQNEAQ (reference sequence). The CDR3 nucleotides read TGTGCCAGCAGCGCACAGGGGGTGGAGGGCTACACCTTC. Translation gives CASSAQGVEGYTF.

The V gene is TRBV2, the J gene TRBJ2-1; 8 nucleotides agree with TRBD2. V shed 5 bases and J 8 bases; nucleotides not matched to a gene: 11. CDR3 length: 15 residues. The germline V gene encodes CDR1 SNHLY and CDR2 FYNNEI. The CDR3 sequence is CASSWSSGSTDEQFF. Here the CDR3 DNA reads TGTGCCAGCAGTTGGTCTAGCGGGTCAACCGATGAGCAGTTCTTC. The complete variable domain, with remaining parts taken from reference TRBV2 and TRBJ2-1, reads EPEVTQTPSHQVTQMGQEVILRCVPISNHLYFYWYRQILGQKVEFLVSFYNNEISEKSEIFDDQFSVERPDGSNFTLKIRSTKLEDSAMYFCASSWSSGSTDEQFFGPGTRLTVL.

This clonotype showed up many times. The chain uses TRBV9 and TRBJ1-1, with D hard to call. The CDR3 extends over 16 amino acids. CDR1 and CDR2 (germline): SGDLS, YYNGEE. V was cut by 3 bases and J by 1 base, with 16 bases left in between. The DNA of the CDR3 is TGTGCCAGCAGCGCACGTCCGACCCAGAAGAACACTGAAGCTTTCTTT. It is translated as CASSARPTQKNTEAFF.

The sample holds many counts of this clonotype. This rearrangement joins TRBV20-1 to TRBJ1-5; 9 bases align to TRBD1. V trimming: 0 bases; J trimming: 2 bases; junction bases outside the gene matches: 8. The CDR3 contains 17 residues. Germline loops: CDR1 DFQATT, CDR2 SNEGSKA (reference sequence). The CDR3 spells CSARDFTGGRGNQPQHF. The CDR3 DNA reads as TGCAGTGCTAGAGATTTTACAGGGGGCCGGGGCAATCAGCCCCAGCATTTT.

In this sample, this clonotype turned up a few times. CDR3 amino acids: CASLRAEDSPLHF. CDR3 nucleotides: TGTGCCTCGCTAAGGGCAGAGGATTCACCCCTCCACTTT. The rearrangement joins TRBV10-3 to TRBJ1-6; D remains ambiguous. Trimming pared 11 bases from V and 8 bases from J, leaving 16 bases between. CDR1 and CDR2 (germline): ENHRY, SYGVKD. The CDR3 consists of 13 residues.